A selection of T cell receptor beta chains follows, all from one sample in a study of cytomegalovirus exposure and HLA in healthy donors. Clones were read by immunoSEQ multiplex PCR, and TCRdb kept only the in-frame ones, dropping some. There are about 110,000 clones in the sample; roughly 67% occur only once, and roughly 8.3% lies in the top ten. The sample taken for sequencing was PBMCs. These receptors were obtained from a man between 18 and 29 years old in good health and CMV-seropositive. Each CDR3 is given with its conserved first and last residue. Fields, in order: V gene, clone size, D gene, J gene, CDR3 length, CDR3 protein, CDR3 DNA. D genes are given only for firm matches. Only part of the rows carry a size: once, few, many, or a class if the clone is expanded.

V gene: TRBV29-1; clone size: -; D gene: -; J gene: TRBJ1-2; CDR3 length: 13; CDR3 protein: CSVGAGTSPRFTF; CDR3 DNA: -
V gene: TRBV6-7; clone size: -; D gene: TRBD2; J gene: TRBJ2-7; CDR3 length: 20; CDR3 protein: CASSPTLTSGGAPANDEQYF; CDR3 DNA: TGTGCCAGCAGTCCCACCTTGACTAGCGGGGGGGCACCGGCGAATGACGAGCAGTACTTC
V gene: TRBV11-2; clone size: -; D gene: -; J gene: TRBJ2-7; CDR3 length: 12; CDR3 protein: CASSKTGYEQYF; CDR3 DNA: TGTGCCAGCAGCAAAACAGGGTACGAGCAGTACTTC
V gene: TRBV4-1; clone size: -; D gene: -; J gene: TRBJ2-1; CDR3 length: 16; CDR3 protein: CASSQDFSRALNEQFF; CDR3 DNA: TGCGCCAGCAGCCAAGATTTTTCCAGGGCCTTAAATGAGCAGTTCTTC
V gene: TRBV6-5; clone size: -; D gene: -; J gene: TRBJ1-1; CDR3 length: 14; CDR3 protein: CASSLLRKNTEAFF; CDR3 DNA: TGTGCCAGCAGTCTCCTGAGGAAGAACACTGAAGCTTTCTTT
V gene: TRBV5-1; clone size: -; D gene: TRBD2; J gene: TRBJ2-1; CDR3 length: 15; CDR3 protein: CASSFGGGSYNEQFF; CDR3 DNA: TGCGCCAGCAGCTTTGGCGGGGGGTCCTACAATGAGCAGTTCTTC
V gene: TRBV9; clone size: few; D gene: -; J gene: TRBJ2-7; CDR3 length: 14; CDR3 protein: CASSRDTSLYEQYF; CDR3 DNA: TGTGCCAGCAGCCGGGACACAAGCCTCTACGAGCAGTACTTC
V gene: TRBV11-3; clone size: -; D gene: -; J gene: TRBJ2-7; CDR3 length: 14; CDR3 protein: CASSPLEGFYEQYF; CDR3 DNA: TGTGCCAGCAGCCCGTTGGAGGGATTCTACGAGCAGTACTTC
V gene: TRBV28; clone size: -; D gene: -; J gene: TRBJ2-7; CDR3 length: 15; CDR3 protein: CASSSGSNLGDEQYF; CDR3 DNA: TGTGCCAGCAGTTCCGGGTCCAACTTAGGGGACGAGCAGTACTTC
V gene: TRBV18; clone size: few; D gene: TRBD1; J gene: TRBJ1-4; CDR3 length: 16; CDR3 protein: CASSQQGATTNEKLFF; CDR3 DNA: TGTGCCAGCTCCCAACAGGGGGCAACGACTAATGAAAAACTGTTTTTT
V gene: TRBV7-2; clone size: once; D gene: -; J gene: TRBJ1-6; CDR3 length: 15; CDR3 protein: CASSVKGPAGSPLHF; CDR3 DNA: TGTGCCAGCAGCGTCAAGGGGCCCGCTGGTTCACCCCTCCACTTT
V gene: TRBV6-9; clone size: -; D gene: TRBD1; J gene: TRBJ1-4; CDR3 length: 15; CDR3 protein: CASSYSGQENEKLFF; CDR3 DNA: TGTGCCAGCAGTTATTCGGGACAGGAAAATGAAAAACTGTTTTTT
V gene: TRBV5-1; clone size: -; D gene: -; J gene: TRBJ2-3; CDR3 length: 15; CDR3 protein: CASSLGGTSTDTQYF; CDR3 DNA: TGCGCCAGCAGCTTGGGCGGGACTAGCACAGATACGCAGTATTTT